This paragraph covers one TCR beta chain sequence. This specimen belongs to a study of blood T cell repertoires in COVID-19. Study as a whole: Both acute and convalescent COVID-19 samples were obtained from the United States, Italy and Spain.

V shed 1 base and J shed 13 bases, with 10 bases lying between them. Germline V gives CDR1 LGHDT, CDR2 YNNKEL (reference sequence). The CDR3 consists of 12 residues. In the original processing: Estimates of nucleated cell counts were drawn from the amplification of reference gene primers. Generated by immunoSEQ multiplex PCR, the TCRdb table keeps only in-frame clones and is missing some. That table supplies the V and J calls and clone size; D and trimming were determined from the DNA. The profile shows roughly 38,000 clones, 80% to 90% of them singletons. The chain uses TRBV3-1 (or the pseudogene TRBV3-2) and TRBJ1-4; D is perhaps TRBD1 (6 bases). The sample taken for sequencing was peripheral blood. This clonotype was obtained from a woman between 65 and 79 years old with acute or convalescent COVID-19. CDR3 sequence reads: CASSQGQDGLFF. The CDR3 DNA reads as TGTGCCAGCAGCCAAGGACAGGACGGACTGTTTTTT.